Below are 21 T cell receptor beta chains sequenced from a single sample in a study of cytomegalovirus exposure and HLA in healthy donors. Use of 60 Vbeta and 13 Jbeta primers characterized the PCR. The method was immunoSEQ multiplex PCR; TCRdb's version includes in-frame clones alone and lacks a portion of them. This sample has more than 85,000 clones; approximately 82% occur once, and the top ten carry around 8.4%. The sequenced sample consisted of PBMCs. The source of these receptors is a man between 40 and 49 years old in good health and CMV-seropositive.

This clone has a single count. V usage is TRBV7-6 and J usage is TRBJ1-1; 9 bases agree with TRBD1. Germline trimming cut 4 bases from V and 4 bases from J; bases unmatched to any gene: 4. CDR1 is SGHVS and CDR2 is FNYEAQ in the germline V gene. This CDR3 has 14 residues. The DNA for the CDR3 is TGTGCCAGCAGCTCACAGGGGGCTGCCACTGAAGCTTTCTTT. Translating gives CASSSQGAATEAFF.

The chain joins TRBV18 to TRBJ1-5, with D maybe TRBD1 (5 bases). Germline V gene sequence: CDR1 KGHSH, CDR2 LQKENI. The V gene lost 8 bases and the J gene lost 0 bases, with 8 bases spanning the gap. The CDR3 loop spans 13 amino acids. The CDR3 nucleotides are TGTGCCAGCACAGGATCTAGCAATCAGCCCCAGCATTTT. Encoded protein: CASTGSSNQPQHF.

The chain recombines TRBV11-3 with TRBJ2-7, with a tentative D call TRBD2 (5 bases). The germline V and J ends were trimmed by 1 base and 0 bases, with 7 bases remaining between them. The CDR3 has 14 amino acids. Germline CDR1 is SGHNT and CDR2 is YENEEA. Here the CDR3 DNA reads TGTGCCAGCAGCTTAGGAGCGGTCTCCTACGAGCAGTACTTC. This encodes CASSLGAVSYEQYF.

Here the CDR3 DNA reads TGTGCCAGCAGTAGAACAGGGGTGGTGGGTCCTGGCTACACCTTC. As protein: CASSRTGVVGPGYTF. V usage is TRBV27 and J usage is TRBJ1-2; 7 positions agree with TRBD1. The CDR3 has 15 residues. Germline assignment: CDR1 MNHEY and CDR2 SMNVEV (reference sequence). V shed 5 bases and J 7 bases; nucleotides not matched to a gene: 13.

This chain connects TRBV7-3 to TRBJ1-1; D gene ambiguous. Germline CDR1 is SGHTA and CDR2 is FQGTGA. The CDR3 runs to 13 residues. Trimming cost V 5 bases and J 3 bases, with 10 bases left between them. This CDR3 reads CASSPRYDTEAFF. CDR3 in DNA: TGTGCCAGCAGCCCCCGCTACGACACTGAAGCTTTCTTT.

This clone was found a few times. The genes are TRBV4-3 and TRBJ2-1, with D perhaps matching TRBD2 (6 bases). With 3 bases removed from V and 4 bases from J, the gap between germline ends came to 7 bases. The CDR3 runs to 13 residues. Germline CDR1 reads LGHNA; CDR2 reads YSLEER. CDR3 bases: TGCGCCAGCAGCCAGGGACTTTACAATGAGCAGTTCTTC. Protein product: CASSQGLYNEQFF.

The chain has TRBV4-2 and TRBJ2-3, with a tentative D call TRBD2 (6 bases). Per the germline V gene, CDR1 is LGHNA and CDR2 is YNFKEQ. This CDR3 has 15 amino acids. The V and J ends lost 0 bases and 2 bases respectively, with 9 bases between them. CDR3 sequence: CASSQESGVTDTQYF. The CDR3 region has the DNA TGTGCCAGCAGCCAAGAGTCGGGGGTCACAGATACGCAGTATTTT.

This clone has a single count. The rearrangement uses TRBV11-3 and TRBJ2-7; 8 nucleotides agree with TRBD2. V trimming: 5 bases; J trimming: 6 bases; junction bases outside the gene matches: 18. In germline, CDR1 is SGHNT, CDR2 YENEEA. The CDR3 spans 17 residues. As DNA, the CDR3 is TGTGCCAGCAGCCTTTCGTTGTCAGCGGGAGTACAGCTCGAGCAGTACTTC. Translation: CASSLSLSAGVQLEQYF. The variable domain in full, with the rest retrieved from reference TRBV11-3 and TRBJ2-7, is EAGVVQSPRYKIIEKKQPVAFWCNPISGHNTLYWYLQNLGQGPELLIRYENEEAVDDSQLPKDRFSAERLKGVDSTLKIQPAELGDSAVYLCASSLSLSAGVQLEQYFGPGTRLTVT.

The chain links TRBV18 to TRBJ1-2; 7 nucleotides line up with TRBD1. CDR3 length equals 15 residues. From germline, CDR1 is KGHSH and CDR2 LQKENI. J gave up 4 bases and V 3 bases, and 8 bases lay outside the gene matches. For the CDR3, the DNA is TGTGCCAGCTCACCTGGGTCAGGGGGTGGCTATGGCTACACCTTC. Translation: CASSPGSGGGYGYTF.

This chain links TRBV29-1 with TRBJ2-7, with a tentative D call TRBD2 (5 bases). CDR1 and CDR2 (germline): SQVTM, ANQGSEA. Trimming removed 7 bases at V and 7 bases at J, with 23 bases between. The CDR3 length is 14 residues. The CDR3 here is CSDHIGGKCSEQYF. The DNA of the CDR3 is TGCAGCGACCACATCGGAGGTAAATGTAGTGAGCAGTACTTC.

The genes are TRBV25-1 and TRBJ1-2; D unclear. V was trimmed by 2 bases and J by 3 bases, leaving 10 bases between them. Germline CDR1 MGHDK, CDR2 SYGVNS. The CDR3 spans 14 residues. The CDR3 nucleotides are TGTGCCAGCAGTGAAGAGGGCAGACACTATGGCTACACCTTC. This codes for CASSEEGRHYGYTF.

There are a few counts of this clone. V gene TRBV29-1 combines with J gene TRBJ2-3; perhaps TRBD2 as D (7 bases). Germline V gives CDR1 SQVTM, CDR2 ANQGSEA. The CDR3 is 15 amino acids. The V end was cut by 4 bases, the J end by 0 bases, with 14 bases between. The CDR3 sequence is CSVVGAGESTDTQYF. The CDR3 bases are TGCAGCGTTGTGGGGGCGGGAGAAAGCACAGATACGCAGTATTTT.

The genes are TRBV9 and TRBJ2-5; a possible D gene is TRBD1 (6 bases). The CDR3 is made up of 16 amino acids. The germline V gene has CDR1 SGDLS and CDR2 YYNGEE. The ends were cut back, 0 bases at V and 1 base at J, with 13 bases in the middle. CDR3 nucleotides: TGTGCCAGCAGCGTAGCAGGACAGAAGGGCCAAGAGACCCAGTACTTC. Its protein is CASSVAGQKGQETQYF.

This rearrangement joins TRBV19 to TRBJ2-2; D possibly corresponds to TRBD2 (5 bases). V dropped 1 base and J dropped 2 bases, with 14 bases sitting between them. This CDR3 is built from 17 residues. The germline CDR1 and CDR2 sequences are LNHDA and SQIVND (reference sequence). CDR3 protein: CASSIGAQRRNTGELFF. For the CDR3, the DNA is TGTGCCAGTAGTATAGGCGCCCAGCGGAGAAACACCGGGGAGCTGTTTTTT.

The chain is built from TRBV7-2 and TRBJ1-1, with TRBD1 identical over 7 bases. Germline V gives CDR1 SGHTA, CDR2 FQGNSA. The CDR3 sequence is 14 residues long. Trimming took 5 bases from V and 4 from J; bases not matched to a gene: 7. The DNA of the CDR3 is TGTGCCAGCAGCGCAGGGGGGATCGGCACTGAAGCTTTCTTT. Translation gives CASSAGGIGTEAFF.

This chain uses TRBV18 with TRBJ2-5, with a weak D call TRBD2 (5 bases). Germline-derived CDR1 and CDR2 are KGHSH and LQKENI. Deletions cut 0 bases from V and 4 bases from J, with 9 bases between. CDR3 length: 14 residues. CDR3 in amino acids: CASSPPSGRETQYF. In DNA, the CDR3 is TGTGCCAGCTCACCACCATCGGGGAGAGAGACCCAGTACTTC.

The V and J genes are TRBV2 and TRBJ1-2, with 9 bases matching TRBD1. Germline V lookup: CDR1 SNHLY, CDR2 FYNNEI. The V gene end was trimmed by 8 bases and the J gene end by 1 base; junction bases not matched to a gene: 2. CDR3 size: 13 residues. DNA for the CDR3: TGTGCCAGCGGGACAGGGCGTAACTATGGCTACACCTTC. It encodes CASGTGRNYGYTF.

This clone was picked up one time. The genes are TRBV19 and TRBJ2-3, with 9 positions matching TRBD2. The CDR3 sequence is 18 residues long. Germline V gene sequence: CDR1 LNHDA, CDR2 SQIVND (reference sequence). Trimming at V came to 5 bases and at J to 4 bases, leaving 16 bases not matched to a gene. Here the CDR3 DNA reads TGTGCCAGTAGTCCGCGCGCTCTGGGGCGGGGGGGTCCAGATACGCAGTATTTT. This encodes CASSPRALGRGGPDTQYF.

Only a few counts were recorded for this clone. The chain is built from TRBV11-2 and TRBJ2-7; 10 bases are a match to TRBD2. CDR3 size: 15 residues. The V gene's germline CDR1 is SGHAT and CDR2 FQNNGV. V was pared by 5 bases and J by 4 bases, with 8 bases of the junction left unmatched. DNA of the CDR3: TGTGCCAGCAGCCCCTATCTAGCGGGAGTTTACGAGCAGTACTTC. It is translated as CASSPYLAGVYEQYF.

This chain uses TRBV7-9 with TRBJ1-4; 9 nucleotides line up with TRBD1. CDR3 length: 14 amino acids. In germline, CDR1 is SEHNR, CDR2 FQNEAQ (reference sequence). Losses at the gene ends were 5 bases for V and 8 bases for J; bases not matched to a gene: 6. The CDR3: CASSRDRGEEKLFF. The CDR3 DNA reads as TGTGCCAGCAGCCGCGACAGGGGGGAAGAAAAACTGTTTTTT.

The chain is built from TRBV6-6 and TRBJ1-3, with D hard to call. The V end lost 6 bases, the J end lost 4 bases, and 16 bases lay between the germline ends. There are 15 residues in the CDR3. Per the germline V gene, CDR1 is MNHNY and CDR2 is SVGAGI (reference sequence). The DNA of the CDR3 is TGTGCCAGCAGACCAACTACGAAGAAAGGAAACACCATATATTTT. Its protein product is CASRPTTKKGNTIYF.